This TCR beta chain was sequenced for a study of blood T cell repertoires in COVID-19. Study context: Samples of COVID-19 (acute and convalescent) were obtained from the United States, Italy and Spain. From T cells, B-cell-depleted T cells, or PBMCs came the material, which was cDNA or gDNA.

The CDR3 covers 16 residues. Germline V gives CDR1 SGHAT, CDR2 FQNNGV. Trimming removed 5 bases from V and 2 bases from J; junction bases left unmatched: 9. Authors' data handling: Nucleated cell number was recorded as an estimate derived from reference gene primer amplification. This table comes from immunoSEQ multiplex PCR, and its TCRdb copy is limited to in-frame clones, with some not included. V and J calls plus clone size are reproduced from that table; the DNA served to infer D and trimming. Found here are about 200,000 clones, around 80% of them singletons; the top ten hold about 7%. Material: peripheral blood. The sequence was obtained from a man aged 55 to 69 with acute or convalescent COVID-19. The chain links TRBV11-2 to TRBJ2-7; the match to TRBD2 covers 10 bases. CDR3 in amino acids: CASSHRGLAGAYEQYF. The CDR3 bases are TGTGCCAGCAGCCACCGGGGCCTAGCGGGAGCCTACGAGCAGTACTTC.